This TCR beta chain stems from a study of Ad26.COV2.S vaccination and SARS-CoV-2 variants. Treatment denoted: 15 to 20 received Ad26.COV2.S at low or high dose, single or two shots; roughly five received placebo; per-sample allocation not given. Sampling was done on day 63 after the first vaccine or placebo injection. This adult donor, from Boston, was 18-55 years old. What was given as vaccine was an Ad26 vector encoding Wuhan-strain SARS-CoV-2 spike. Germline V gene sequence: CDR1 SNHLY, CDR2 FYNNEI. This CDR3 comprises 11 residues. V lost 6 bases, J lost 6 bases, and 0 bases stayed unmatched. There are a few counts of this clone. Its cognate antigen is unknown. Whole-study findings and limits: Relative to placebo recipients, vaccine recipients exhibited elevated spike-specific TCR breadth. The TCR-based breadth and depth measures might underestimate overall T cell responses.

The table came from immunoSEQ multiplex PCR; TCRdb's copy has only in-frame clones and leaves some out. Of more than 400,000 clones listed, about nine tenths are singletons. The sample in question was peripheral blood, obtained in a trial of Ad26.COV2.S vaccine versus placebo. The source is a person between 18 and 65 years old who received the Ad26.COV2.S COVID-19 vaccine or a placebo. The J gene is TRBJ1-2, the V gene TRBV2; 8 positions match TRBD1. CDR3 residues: CASRTGDGYTF. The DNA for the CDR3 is TGTGCCAGCAGGACAGGGGATGGCTACACCTTC.